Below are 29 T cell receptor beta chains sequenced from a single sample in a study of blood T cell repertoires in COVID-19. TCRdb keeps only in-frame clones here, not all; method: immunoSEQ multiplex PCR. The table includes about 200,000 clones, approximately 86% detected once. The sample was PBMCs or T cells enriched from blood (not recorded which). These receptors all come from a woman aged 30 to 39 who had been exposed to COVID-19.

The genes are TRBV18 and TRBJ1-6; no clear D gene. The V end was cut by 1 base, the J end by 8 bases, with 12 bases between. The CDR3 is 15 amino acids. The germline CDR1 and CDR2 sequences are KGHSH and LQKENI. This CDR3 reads CASSPLAGKDSPLHF. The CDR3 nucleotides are TGTGCCAGCTCACCACTTGCCGGGAAGGATTCACCCCTCCACTTT.

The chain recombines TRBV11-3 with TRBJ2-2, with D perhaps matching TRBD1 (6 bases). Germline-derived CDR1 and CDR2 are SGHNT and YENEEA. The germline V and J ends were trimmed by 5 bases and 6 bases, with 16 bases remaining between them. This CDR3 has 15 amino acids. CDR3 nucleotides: TGTGCCAGCAGCCGAAGGCAGGGGCCTGCCGGGGAGCTGTTTTTT. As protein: CASSRRQGPAGELFF.

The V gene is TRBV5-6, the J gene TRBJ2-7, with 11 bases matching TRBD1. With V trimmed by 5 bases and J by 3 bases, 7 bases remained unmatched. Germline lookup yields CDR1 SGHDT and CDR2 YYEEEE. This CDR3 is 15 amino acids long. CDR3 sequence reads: CASRQTGTGGYEQYF. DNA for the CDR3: TGTGCCAGCAGACAAACCGGGACAGGGGGCTACGAGCAGTACTTC.

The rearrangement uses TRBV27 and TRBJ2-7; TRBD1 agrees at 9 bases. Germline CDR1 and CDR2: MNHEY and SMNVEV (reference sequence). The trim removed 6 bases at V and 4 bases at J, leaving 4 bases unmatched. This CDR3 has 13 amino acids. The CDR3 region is CASSSGQGYEQYF. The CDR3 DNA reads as TGTGCCAGCAGCTCGGGACAGGGATACGAGCAGTACTTC.

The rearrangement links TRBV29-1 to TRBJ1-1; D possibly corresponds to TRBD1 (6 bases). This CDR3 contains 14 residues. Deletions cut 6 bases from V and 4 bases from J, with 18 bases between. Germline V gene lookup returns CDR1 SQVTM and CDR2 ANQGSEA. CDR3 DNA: TGCAGCGTGGCAAGACAGGACGTGGGCACTGAAGCTTTCTTT. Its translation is CSVARQDVGTEAFF. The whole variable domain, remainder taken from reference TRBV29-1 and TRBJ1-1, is SAVISQKPSRDICQRGTSLTIQCQVDSQVTMMFWYRQQPGQSLTLIATANQGSEATYESGFVIDKFPISRPNLTFSTLTVSNMSPEDSSIYLCSVARQDVGTEAFFGQGTRLTVV.

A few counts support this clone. The CDR3 region is CASSSTGTGAKYYGYTF. CDR3 nucleotides: TGCGCCAGCAGCTCGACCGGGACAGGGGCAAAATACTATGGCTACACCTTC. The V call is TRBV5-1, the J call TRBJ1-2; 10 bases agree with TRBD1. Germline CDR1 reads SGHRS; CDR2 reads YFSETQ. The CDR3 is made up of 17 amino acids. J was trimmed by 3 bases and V by 3 bases; bases with no gene match: 11.

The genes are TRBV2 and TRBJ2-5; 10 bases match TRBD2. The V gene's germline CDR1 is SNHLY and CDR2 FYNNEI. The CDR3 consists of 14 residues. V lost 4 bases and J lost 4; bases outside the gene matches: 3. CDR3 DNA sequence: TGTGCCAGCAGTGCACTAGCGGGGTTAGAGACCCAGTACTTC. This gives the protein CASSALAGLETQYF. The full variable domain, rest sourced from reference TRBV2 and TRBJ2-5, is EPEVTQTPSHQVTQMGQEVILRCVPISNHLYFYWYRQILGQKVEFLVSFYNNEISEKSEIFDDQFSVERPDGSNFTLKIRSTKLEDSAMYFCASSALAGLETQYFGPGTRLLVL.

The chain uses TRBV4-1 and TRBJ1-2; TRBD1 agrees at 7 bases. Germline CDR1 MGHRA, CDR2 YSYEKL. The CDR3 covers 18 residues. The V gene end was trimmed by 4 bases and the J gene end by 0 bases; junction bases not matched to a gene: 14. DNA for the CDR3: TGCGCCAGCAGCCGCAAGGACAGGACGATTGATACTAACTATGGCTACACCTTC. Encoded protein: CASSRKDRTIDTNYGYTF.

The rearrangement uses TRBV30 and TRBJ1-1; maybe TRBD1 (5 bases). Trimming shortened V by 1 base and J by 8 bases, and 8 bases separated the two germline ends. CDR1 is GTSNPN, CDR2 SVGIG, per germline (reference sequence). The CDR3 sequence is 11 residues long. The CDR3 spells CAWSDRIEAFF. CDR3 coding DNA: TGTGCCTGGAGTGACAGGATAGAAGCTTTCTTT. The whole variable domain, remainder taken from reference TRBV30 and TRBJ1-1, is SQTIHQWPATLVQPVGSPLSLECTVEGTSNPNLYWYRQAAGRGLQLLFYSVGIGQISSEVPQNLSASRPQDRQFILSSKKLLLSDSGFYLCAWSDRIEAFFGQGTRLTVV.

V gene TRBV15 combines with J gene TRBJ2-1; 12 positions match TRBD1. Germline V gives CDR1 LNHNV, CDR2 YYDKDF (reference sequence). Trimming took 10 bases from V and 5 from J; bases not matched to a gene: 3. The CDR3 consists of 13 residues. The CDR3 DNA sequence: TGTGCCATTCGGGACAGGGGGCACAATGAGCAGTTCTTC. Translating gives CAIRDRGHNEQFF.

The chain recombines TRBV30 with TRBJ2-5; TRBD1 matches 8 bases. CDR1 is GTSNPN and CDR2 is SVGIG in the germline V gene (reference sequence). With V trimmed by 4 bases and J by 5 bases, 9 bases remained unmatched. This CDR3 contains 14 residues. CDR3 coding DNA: TGTGCCTGGAACCACCAGGGGGCAGGGGAGACCCAGTACTTC. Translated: CAWNHQGAGETQYF.

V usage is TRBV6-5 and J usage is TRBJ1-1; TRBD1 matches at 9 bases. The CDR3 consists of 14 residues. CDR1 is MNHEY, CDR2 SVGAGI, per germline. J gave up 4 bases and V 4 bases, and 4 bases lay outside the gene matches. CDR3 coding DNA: TGTGCCAGCAGTTCCGGACAGGGGCTCACTGAAGCTTTCTTT. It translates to CASSSGQGLTEAFF.

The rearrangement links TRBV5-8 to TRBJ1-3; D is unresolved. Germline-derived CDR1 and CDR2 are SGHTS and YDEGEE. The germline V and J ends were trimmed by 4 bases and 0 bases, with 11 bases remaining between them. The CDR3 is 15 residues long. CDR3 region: CASSPRWSSGNTIYF. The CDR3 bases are TGTGCCAGCAGCCCTCGATGGAGCTCTGGAAACACCATATATTTT. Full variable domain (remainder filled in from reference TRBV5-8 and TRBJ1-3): EAGVTQSPTHLIKTRGQQATLRCSPISGHTSVYWYQQALGLGLQFLLWYDEGEERNRGNFPPRFSGRQFPNYSSELNVNALELEDSALYLCASSPRWSSGNTIYFGEGSWLTVV.

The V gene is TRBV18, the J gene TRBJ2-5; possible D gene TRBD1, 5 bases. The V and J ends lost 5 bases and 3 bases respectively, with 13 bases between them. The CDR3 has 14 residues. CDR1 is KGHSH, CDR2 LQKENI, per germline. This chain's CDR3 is CASSRGLKKETQYF. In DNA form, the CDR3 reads TGTGCCAGCTCAAGGGGATTAAAAAAAGAGACCCAGTACTTC.

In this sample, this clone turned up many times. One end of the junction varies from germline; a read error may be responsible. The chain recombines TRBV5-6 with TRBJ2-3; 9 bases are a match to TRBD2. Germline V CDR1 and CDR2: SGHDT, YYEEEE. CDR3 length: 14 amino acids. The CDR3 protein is CASSSGTSRDTQYF. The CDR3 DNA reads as TGTGCCAGCAGCTCCGGGACTAGCAGAGATACGCAGTATTTT.

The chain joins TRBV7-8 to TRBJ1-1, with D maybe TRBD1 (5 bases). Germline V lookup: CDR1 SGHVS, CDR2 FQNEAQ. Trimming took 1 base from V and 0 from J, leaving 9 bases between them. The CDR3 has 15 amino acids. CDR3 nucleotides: TGTGCCAGCAGCTTAGTACAGGCAATGAACACTGAAGCTTTCTTT. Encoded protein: CASSLVQAMNTEAFF.

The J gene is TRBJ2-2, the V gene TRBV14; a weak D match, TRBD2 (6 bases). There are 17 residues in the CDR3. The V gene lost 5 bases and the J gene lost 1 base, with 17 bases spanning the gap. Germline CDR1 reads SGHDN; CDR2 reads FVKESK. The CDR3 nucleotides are TGTGCCAGCAGCTACTCCCTTTGGAGGGAGAACACCGGGGAGCTGTTTTTT. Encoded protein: CASSYSLWRENTGELFF.

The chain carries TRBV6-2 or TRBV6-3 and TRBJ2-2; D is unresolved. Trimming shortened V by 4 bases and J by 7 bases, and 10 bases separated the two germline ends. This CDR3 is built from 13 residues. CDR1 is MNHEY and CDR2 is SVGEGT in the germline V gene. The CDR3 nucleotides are TGTGCCAGCAGTTTAGATTACTTCGGGGAGCTGTTTTTT. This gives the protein CASSLDYFGELFF.

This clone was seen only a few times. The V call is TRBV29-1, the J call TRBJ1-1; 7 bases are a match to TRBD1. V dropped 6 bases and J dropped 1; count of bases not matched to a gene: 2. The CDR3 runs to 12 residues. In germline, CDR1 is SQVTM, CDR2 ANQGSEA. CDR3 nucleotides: TGCAGCGTCAGACAGGGGAACACTGAAGCTTTCTTT. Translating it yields CSVRQGNTEAFF.

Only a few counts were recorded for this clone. CDR3 DNA: TGTGCCAGCAGCGGAGAGGCGGGACAGGCCTTTGGCTACACCTTC. It specifies CASSGEAGQAFGYTF. The rearrangement uses TRBV21-1 and TRBJ1-2; the table names TRBD1, a call not compared with the DNA. TRBV21-1 is a known pseudogene. The CDR3 has 15 residues.

The CDR3 loop reads CASSLGGTAKNIQYF. The CDR3 DNA reads as TGTGCCAGCAGCCTCGGGGGGACGGCCAAAAACATTCAGTACTTC. The chain employs TRBV7-2 and TRBJ2-4, with TRBD2 matching 7 bases. CDR3 length: 15 residues. Germline V gives CDR1 SGHTA, CDR2 FQGNSA. The V segment lost 5 bases and the J segment 1 base; nucleotides outside the gene matches: 5.

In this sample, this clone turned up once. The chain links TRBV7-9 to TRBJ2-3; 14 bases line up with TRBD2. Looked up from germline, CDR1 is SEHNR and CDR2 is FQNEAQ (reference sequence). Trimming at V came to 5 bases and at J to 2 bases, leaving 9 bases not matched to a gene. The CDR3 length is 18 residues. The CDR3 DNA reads TGTGCCAGCAGCCACTGGACTAGCGGGGGGCTCATCACAGATACGCAGTATTTT. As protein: CASSHWTSGGLITDTQYF.

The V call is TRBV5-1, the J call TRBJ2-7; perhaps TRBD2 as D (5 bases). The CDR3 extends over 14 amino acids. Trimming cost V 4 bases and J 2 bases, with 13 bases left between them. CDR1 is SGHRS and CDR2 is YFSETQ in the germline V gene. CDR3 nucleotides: TGCGCCAGCAGCCTCTCAGCGGTAACCTACGAGCAGTACTTC. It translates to CASSLSAVTYEQYF.

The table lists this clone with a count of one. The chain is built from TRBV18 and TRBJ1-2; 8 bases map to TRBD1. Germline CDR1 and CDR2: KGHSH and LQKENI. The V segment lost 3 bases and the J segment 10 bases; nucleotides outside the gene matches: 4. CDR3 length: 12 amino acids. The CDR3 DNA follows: TGTGCCAGCTCACCTACAGGGGGGGACTACACCTTC. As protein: CASSPTGGDYTF. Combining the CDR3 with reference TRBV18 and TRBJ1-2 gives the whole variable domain NAGVMQNPRHLVRRRGQEARLRCSPMKGHSHVYWYRQLPEEGLKFMVYLQKENIIDESGMPKERFSAEFPKEGPSILRIQQVVRGDSAAYFCASSPTGGDYTFGSGTRLTVV.

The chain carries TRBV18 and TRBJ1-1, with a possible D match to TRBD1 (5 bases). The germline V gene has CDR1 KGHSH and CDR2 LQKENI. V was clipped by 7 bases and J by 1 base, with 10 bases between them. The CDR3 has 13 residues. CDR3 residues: CASFRDRNTEAFF. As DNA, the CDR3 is TGTGCCAGCTTTCGAGACAGGAACACTGAAGCTTTCTTT.

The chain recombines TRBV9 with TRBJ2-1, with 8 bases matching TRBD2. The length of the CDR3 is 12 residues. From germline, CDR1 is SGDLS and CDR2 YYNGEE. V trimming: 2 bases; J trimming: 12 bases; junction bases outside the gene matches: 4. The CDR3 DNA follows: TGTGCCAGCAGCGTCGCCCGGGGGGGGCAGTTCTTC. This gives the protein CASSVARGGQFF.

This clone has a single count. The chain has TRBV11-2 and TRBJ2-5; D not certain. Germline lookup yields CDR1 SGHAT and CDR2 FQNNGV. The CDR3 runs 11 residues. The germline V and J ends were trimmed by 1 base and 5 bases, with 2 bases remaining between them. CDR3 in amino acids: CASSLAETQYF. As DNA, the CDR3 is TGTGCCAGCAGCTTAGCGGAGACCCAGTACTTC. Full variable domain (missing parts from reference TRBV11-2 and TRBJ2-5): EAGVAQSPRYKIIEKRQSVAFWCNPISGHATLYWYQQILGQGPKLLIQFQNNGVVDDSQLPKDRFSAERLKGVDSTLKIQPAKLEDSAVYLCASSLAETQYFGPGTRLLVL.

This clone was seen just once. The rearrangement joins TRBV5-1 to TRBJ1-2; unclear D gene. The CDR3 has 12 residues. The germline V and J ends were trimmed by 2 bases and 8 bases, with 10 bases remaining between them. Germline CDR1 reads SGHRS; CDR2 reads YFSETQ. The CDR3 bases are TGCGCCAGCAGCTTCAGAGGCCCCGGCTACACCTTC. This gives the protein CASSFRGPGYTF.

The CDR3 sequence is CASSQDRNRPPYEQYF. CDR3 bases: TGCGCCAGCAGCCAAGATCGGAACAGGCCGCCCTACGAGCAGTACTTC. J is TRBJ2-7 and V is TRBV4-1, with a weak D call TRBD1 (5 bases). The CDR3 runs 16 residues. CDR1 and CDR2 (germline): MGHRA, YSYEKL. V dropped 0 bases and J dropped 2 bases, with 14 bases sitting between them.